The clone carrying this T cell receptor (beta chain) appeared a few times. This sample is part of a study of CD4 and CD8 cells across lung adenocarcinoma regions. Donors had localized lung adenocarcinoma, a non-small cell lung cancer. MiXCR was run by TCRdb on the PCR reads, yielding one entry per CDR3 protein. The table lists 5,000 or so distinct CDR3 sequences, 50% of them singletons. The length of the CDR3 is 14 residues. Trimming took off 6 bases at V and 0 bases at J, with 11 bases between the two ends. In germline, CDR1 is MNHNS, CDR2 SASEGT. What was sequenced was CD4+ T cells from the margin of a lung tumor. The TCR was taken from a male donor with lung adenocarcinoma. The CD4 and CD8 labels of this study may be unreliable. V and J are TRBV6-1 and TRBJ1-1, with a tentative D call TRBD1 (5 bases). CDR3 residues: CASSKRGLNTEAFF. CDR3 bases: TGTGCCAGCAGCAAACGGGGCCTGAACACTGAAGCTTTCTTT.